These 5 T cell receptor beta chains came from one sample sequenced in a study of shared clonotypes between healthy human individuals. Clones were sequenced by immunoSEQ multiplex PCR, and TCRdb holds only the in-frame ones, with some missing. Here the sample spans over 2 million clones, over 85% being singletons. Cells designated naive CD8 were CD45RO-negative and were positively selected for CCR7, with terminally differentiated effector memory CD45RA+ cells excluded. Sequencing used naive CD8+ T cells sorted from blood. The source is a man younger than 35 in good health.

This chain uses TRBV7-9 with TRBJ1-1; D is unclear. Per germline, CDR1 SEHNR and CDR2 FQNEAQ (reference sequence). V lost 7 bases and J 4 bases, leaving 10 bases between the germline ends. This CDR3 contains 12 residues. CDR3 sequence: CASKGPLTEAFF. CDR3 DNA: TGTGCCAGCAAAGGGCCCCTCACTGAAGCTTTCTTT.

The chain carries TRBV11-2 and TRBJ2-2; the D gene could be TRBD1 or TRBD2 (7 bases each). The CDR3 is made up of 14 amino acids. Germline assignment: CDR1 SGHAT and CDR2 FQNNGV. Trimming pared 10 bases from V and 4 bases from J, leaving 16 bases between. The CDR3 spells CATHIRGGTGELFF. The CDR3 region has the DNA TGTGCCACTCATATCAGGGGGGGCACCGGGGAGCTGTTTTTT. Full variable domain (remainder filled in from reference TRBV11-2 and TRBJ2-2): EAGVAQSPRYKIIEKRQSVAFWCNPISGHATLYWYQQILGQGPKLLIQFQNNGVVDDSQLPKDRFSAERLKGVDSTLKIQPAKLEDSAVYLCATHIRGGTGELFFGEGSRLTVL.

On this clone itself: The same CDR3 arises from other DNA sequences in this sample as well. V usage is TRBV30 and J usage is TRBJ2-1; D is possibly TRBD2 (6 bases). Germline CDR1 and CDR2: GTSNPN and SVGIG (reference sequence). V lost 0 bases to trimming and J lost 2 bases, with 8 bases between them. The length of the CDR3 is 14 residues. The CDR3 nucleotides are TGTGCCTGGAGTGTGTGGGGGGCCTACAATGAGCAGTTCTTC. Amino acids: CAWSVWGAYNEQFF.

The chain joins TRBV7-8 to TRBJ2-1, with 11 bases matching TRBD2. V was pared by 5 bases and J by 6 bases, with 9 bases of the junction left unmatched. Per germline, CDR1 SGHVS and CDR2 FQNEAQ. The CDR3 runs to 16 residues. The chain's CDR3 is CASSPQLAGVINEQFF. The CDR3, as DNA: TGTGCCAGCAGCCCTCAACTAGCGGGAGTGATCAATGAGCAGTTCTTC.

With regard to this clone: Additional DNA sequences in this sample encode the identical CDR3. This chain uses TRBV2 with TRBJ2-7, with a weak D call TRBD2 (5 bases). Trimming shortened V by 4 bases and J by 0 bases, and 7 bases separated the two germline ends. Germline assignment: CDR1 SNHLY and CDR2 FYNNEI. CDR3 size: 13 residues. The DNA for the CDR3 is TGTGCCAGCAGTGCCGGGGACTCCTACGAGCAGTACTTC. Amino acid sequence: CASSAGDSYEQYF.